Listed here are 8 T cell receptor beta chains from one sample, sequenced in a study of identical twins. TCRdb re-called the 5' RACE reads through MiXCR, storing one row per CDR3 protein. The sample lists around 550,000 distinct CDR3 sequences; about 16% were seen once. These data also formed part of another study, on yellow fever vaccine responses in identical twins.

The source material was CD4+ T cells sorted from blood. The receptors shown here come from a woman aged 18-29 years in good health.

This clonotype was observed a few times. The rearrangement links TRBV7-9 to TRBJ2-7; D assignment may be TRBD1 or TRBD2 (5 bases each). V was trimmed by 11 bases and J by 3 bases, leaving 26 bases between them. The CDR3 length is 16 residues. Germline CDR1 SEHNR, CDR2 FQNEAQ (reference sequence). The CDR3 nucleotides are TGTGCCCCCAAATCGTGGGGGTTCCTGGAAGTCTACGAGCAGTACGTC. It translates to CAPKSWGFLEVYEQYV.

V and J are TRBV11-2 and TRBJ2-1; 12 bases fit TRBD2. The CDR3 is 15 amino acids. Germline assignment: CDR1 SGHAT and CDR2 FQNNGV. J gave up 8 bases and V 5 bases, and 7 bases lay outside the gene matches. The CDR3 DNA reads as TGTGCCAGCAGCGTCGGACTAGCGGGATTCGATGAGCAGTTCTTC. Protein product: CASSVGLAGFDEQFF.

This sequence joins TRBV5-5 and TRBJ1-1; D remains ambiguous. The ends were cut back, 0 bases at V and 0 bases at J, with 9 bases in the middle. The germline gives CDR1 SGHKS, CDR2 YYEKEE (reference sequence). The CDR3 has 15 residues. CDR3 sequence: CASSLEHDMNTEAFF. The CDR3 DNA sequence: TGTGCCAGCAGCTTGGAACACGACATGAACACTGAAGCTTTCTTT.

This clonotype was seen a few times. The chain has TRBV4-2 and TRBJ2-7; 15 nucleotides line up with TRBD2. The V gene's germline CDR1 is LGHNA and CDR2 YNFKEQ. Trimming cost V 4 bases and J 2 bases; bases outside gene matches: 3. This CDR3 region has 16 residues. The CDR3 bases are TGTGCCAGCAGCCCTGGGACTAGCGGGAGGACCTACGAGCAGTACTTC. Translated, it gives CASSPGTSGRTYEQYF.

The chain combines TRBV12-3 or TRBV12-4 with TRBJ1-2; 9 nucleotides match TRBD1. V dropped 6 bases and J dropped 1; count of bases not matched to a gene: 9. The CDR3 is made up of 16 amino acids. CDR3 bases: TGTGCCAGCAGCCCCGGGACAGGGAGGGGTAACTATGGCTACACCTTC. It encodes CASSPGTGRGNYGYTF.

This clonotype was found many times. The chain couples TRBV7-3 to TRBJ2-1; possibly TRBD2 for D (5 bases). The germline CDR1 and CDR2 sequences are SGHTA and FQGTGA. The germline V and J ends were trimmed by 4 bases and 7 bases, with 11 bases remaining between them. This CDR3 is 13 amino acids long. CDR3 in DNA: TGTGCCAGCAGCTCCCTACGGGGAAATGAGCAGTTCTTC. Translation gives CASSSLRGNEQFF.

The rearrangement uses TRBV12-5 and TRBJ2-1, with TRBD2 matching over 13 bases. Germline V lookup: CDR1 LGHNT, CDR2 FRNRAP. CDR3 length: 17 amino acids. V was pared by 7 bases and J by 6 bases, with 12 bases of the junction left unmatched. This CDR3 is CASASPPGTSGINEQFF. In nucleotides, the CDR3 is TGTGCTAGTGCCTCCCCCCCCGGGACTAGCGGGATCAATGAGCAGTTCTTC.

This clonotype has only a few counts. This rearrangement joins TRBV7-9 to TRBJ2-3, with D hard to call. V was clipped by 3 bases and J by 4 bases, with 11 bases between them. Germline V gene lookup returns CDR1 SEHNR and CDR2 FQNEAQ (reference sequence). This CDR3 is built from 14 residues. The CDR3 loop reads CASSLPHAADTQYF. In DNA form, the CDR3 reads TGTGCCAGCAGCTTGCCCCACGCAGCAGATACGCAGTATTTT.